The rows below give T cell receptor beta chains drawn from one sample of a study of cytomegalovirus exposure and HLA in healthy donors. TCRdb's copy holds only in-frame clones and misses some; the assay was immunoSEQ multiplex PCR. The sample lists tens of thousands of clones, 67% occurring once. Sequencing input: PBMCs. The receptors come from a woman aged 45-60 years in good health and CMV-seropositive. Each CDR3 is given with its conserved first and last residue. Each record gives: J gene, V gene, D gene, clone size, CDR3 DNA, CDR3 protein. D genes are given only for firm matches. Clone size appears in some rows only: once, few, many, or a class for an expanded clone.

J gene: TRBJ2-3; V gene: TRBV5-6; D gene: TRBD2; clone size: -; CDR3 DNA: TGTGCCAGCAGCTTAACTAGCGGCTCGGGGACAGATACGCAGTATTTT; CDR3 protein: CASSLTSGSGTDTQYF
J gene: TRBJ1-3; V gene: TRBV19; D gene: TRBD1; clone size: -; CDR3 DNA: TGTGCCAGTAGCCCGGACAGGGGGCCAGGAAACACCATATATTTT; CDR3 protein: CASSPDRGPGNTIYF
J gene: TRBJ1-1; V gene: TRBV7-2; D gene: -; clone size: -; CDR3 DNA: TGTGCCAGCAGCCTCCGGGGGGGCGACACTGAAGCTTTCTTT; CDR3 protein: CASSLRGGDTEAFF
J gene: TRBJ2-5; V gene: TRBV6-5; D gene: -; clone size: few; CDR3 DNA: TGTGCCAGCAATAAATTCAGGACAATGAAAGAGACCCAGTACTTC; CDR3 protein: CASNKFRTMKETQYF
J gene: TRBJ1-2; V gene: TRBV7-9; D gene: -; clone size: -; CDR3 DNA: TGTTCCAGCAGCCCCTCCGGTGGGGCGGGGTATGGCTACACCTTC; CDR3 protein: CSSSPSGGAGYGYTF
J gene: TRBJ1-4; V gene: TRBV5-4; D gene: -; clone size: few; CDR3 DNA: TGTGCCAGCAGCAACCCACTCAAGGGGGAAAAACTGTTTTTT; CDR3 protein: CASSNPLKGEKLFF
J gene: TRBJ2-1; V gene: TRBV15; D gene: -; clone size: -; CDR3 DNA: TGTGCCACCAGCAGCGGGACTTACAATGAGCAGTTCTTC; CDR3 protein: CATSSGTYNEQFF
J gene: TRBJ2-1; V gene: TRBV5-1; D gene: -; clone size: -; CDR3 DNA: TGCGCCAGCAGCGGGGGGGCCTTTTCGCAGTTCTTC; CDR3 protein: CASSGGAFSQFF
J gene: TRBJ1-3; V gene: TRBV4-1; D gene: -; clone size: medium-sized; CDR3 DNA: TGCGCCAGCAGCCCACCACGGAGTACGGATAACACCATATATTTT; CDR3 protein: CASSPPRSTDNTIYF
J gene: TRBJ1-6; V gene: TRBV5-1; D gene: -; clone size: -; CDR3 DNA: TGCGCCAGCAGCTTGGGGACAGAGAATTCACCCCTCCACTTT; CDR3 protein: CASSLGTENSPLHF
J gene: TRBJ2-1; V gene: TRBV5-4; D gene: TRBD2; clone size: few; CDR3 DNA: TGTGCCAGCAGCTTGTCAGCGGGGGGCTTTCACAATGAGCAGTTCTTC; CDR3 protein: CASSLSAGGFHNEQFF
J gene: TRBJ1-1; V gene: TRBV7-9; D gene: TRBD1; clone size: -; CDR3 DNA: TGTGCCAGCAGCTTAAGCCGGGGACAGGGGGTTGAAGCTTTCTTT; CDR3 protein: CASSLSRGQGVEAFF
J gene: TRBJ1-2; V gene: TRBV30; D gene: TRBD1; clone size: once; CDR3 DNA: TGTGCCTGGACCGGGGACAGCCATTTTAACTATGGCTACACCTTC; CDR3 protein: CAWTGDSHFNYGYTF
J gene: TRBJ2-7; V gene: TRBV6-1; D gene: -; clone size: -; CDR3 DNA: TGTGCCAGCAGTACAATCTACGAGCAGTACTTC; CDR3 protein: CASSTIYEQYF
J gene: TRBJ2-2; V gene: TRBV5-1; D gene: -; clone size: -; CDR3 DNA: TGCGCCAGCAGCTTTCGTCCGAACACCGGGGAGCTGTTTTTT; CDR3 protein: CASSFRPNTGELFF
J gene: TRBJ2-1; V gene: TRBV30; D gene: TRBD2; clone size: -; CDR3 DNA: TGTGCCTGGAGTGAGGGCGGGGGGGCCCCTGAGCAGTTCTTC; CDR3 protein: CAWSEGGGAPEQFF
J gene: TRBJ1-2; V gene: TRBV29-1; D gene: -; clone size: -; CDR3 DNA: TGCAGCGTCTACCTACAGGGTGGAAATGGCTACACCTTC; CDR3 protein: CSVYLQGGNGYTF
J gene: TRBJ2-1; V gene: TRBV27; D gene: TRBD1; clone size: -; CDR3 DNA: TGTGCCAGCAGTTTGGACAGGGGCAATGAGCAGTTCTTC; CDR3 protein: CASSLDRGNEQFF
J gene: TRBJ2-1; V gene: TRBV25-1; D gene: -; clone size: -; CDR3 DNA: TGTGCCAGCAGTGAATTAGGAGGGGGCCCCTCCTACAATGAGCAGTTCTTC; CDR3 protein: CASSELGGGPSYNEQFF
J gene: TRBJ1-1; V gene: TRBV27; D gene: -; clone size: -; CDR3 DNA: TGTGCCAGCAGCTCGACAGTGAACACTGAAGCTTTCTTT; CDR3 protein: CASSSTVNTEAFF
J gene: TRBJ1-5; V gene: TRBV2; D gene: TRBD1; clone size: -; CDR3 DNA: TGTGCCAGCAGTGATGGGGACAGGACCCAGCATTTT; CDR3 protein: CASSDGDRTQHF
J gene: TRBJ1-1; V gene: TRBV19; D gene: TRBD1; clone size: -; CDR3 DNA: TGTGCCAGTAGTATGACGAGGACAGGGGCGCTGGACACTGAAGCTTTCTTT; CDR3 protein: CASSMTRTGALDTEAFF
J gene: TRBJ2-1; V gene: TRBV6-1; D gene: TRBD2; clone size: -; CDR3 DNA: TGTGCCAGCAGTGAGGGGGCGGGGGGACTGAATGAGCAGTTCTTC; CDR3 protein: CASSEGAGGLNEQFF
J gene: TRBJ1-3; V gene: TRBV19; D gene: TRBD1; clone size: -; CDR3 DNA: TGTGCCAGTAGTATAGGACAGGGGACTGGAAACACCATATATTTT; CDR3 protein: CASSIGQGTGNTIYF
J gene: TRBJ1-5; V gene: TRBV10-3; D gene: -; clone size: -; CDR3 DNA: TGTGCCATCAGTGACCGGGGATCATATCAGCCCCAGCATTTT; CDR3 protein: CAISDRGSYQPQHF
J gene: TRBJ1-6; V gene: TRBV13; D gene: TRBD1; clone size: -; CDR3 DNA: TGTGCCAGCAGCTTAGTAGGACAGGGTCGCCTTTTGGATTCACCCCTCCACTTT; CDR3 protein: CASSLVGQGRLLDSPLHF
J gene: TRBJ1-3; V gene: TRBV19; D gene: -; clone size: -; CDR3 DNA: TGTGCCAGTACCATAGAGAGGTCTGGAAACACCATATATTTT; CDR3 protein: CASTIERSGNTIYF
J gene: TRBJ1-1; V gene: TRBV5-6; D gene: -; clone size: -; CDR3 DNA: TGTGCCAGCAGCAGGGCAGGGGCCCACACTGAAGCTTTCTTT; CDR3 protein: CASSRAGAHTEAFF
J gene: TRBJ2-3; V gene: TRBV5-4; D gene: TRBD2; clone size: -; CDR3 DNA: TGTGCCAGCAGCTTGGGAAGCGGGGGGGAGTCAGATACGCAGTATTTT; CDR3 protein: CASSLGSGGESDTQYF
J gene: TRBJ1-2; V gene: TRBV11-1; D gene: -; clone size: few; CDR3 DNA: TGTGCCAGCACCGTGGGCGGGGGTACGAGTGGCTACACCTTC; CDR3 protein: CASTVGGGTSGYTF
J gene: TRBJ1-2; V gene: TRBV2; D gene: TRBD1; clone size: -; CDR3 DNA: TGTGCCAGCAGTGGGACAGGGTATGGCTACACCTTC; CDR3 protein: CASSGTGYGYTF
J gene: TRBJ2-5; V gene: TRBV2; D gene: TRBD2; clone size: -; CDR3 DNA: TGTGCCAGCAGTGTAGGGTCCGGGGGGGAGACCCAGTACTTC; CDR3 protein: CASSVGSGGETQYF
J gene: TRBJ1-5; V gene: TRBV15; D gene: -; clone size: -; CDR3 DNA: TGTGCCACCAGCAGAGTGGGGGAGGACTGGGAGGTCGGCAATCAGCCCCAGCATTTT; CDR3 protein: CATSRVGEDWEVGNQPQHF
J gene: TRBJ2-2; V gene: TRBV5-4; D gene: -; clone size: -; CDR3 DNA: TGTGCCAGCAGCCCGTCGGGGGTAGCGGCCACCGGGGAGCTGTTTTTT; CDR3 protein: CASSPSGVAATGELFF
J gene: TRBJ2-3; V gene: TRBV19; D gene: TRBD2; clone size: few; CDR3 DNA: TGTGCCAGTAGGTTAGCGGGGGATACGCAGTATTTT; CDR3 protein: CASRLAGDTQYF
J gene: TRBJ1-4; V gene: TRBV2; D gene: TRBD1; clone size: once; CDR3 DNA: TGTGCCAGCAGTGCAAGGGCGAGACAGGGTGAAAAACTGTTTTTT; CDR3 protein: CASSARARQGEKLFF
J gene: TRBJ1-2; V gene: TRBV5-6; D gene: -; clone size: -; CDR3 DNA: TGTGCCAGCAGCTACTATCGACCTGAGAACTATGGCTACACCTTC; CDR3 protein: CASSYYRPENYGYTF
J gene: TRBJ2-5; V gene: TRBV29-1; D gene: -; clone size: -; CDR3 DNA: TGCAGCGTTAGGAACAGGAGCCAAGAGACCCAGTACTTC; CDR3 protein: CSVRNRSQETQYF
J gene: TRBJ2-5; V gene: TRBV19; D gene: TRBD1; clone size: few; CDR3 DNA: TGTGCCAGTAGTAAACGGACAGGGGGCAGAGAGACCCAGTACTTC; CDR3 protein: CASSKRTGGRETQYF
J gene: TRBJ2-1; V gene: TRBV5-1; D gene: TRBD2; clone size: -; CDR3 DNA: TGCGCCAGCAGCCCCGGGGGTAGCGGGGGATACAATGAGCAGTTCTTC; CDR3 protein: CASSPGGSGGYNEQFF
J gene: TRBJ1-6; V gene: TRBV6-4; D gene: TRBD1; clone size: -; CDR3 DNA: TGTGCCAGCAGTGTCTCGGACAGGAGTTATAGGAATTCACCCCTCCACTTT; CDR3 protein: CASSVSDRSYRNSPLHF
J gene: TRBJ2-3; V gene: TRBV11-3; D gene: TRBD2; clone size: -; CDR3 DNA: TGTGCCAGCAGCAGCGGGGGTAACACAGATACGCAGTATTTT; CDR3 protein: CASSSGGNTDTQYF
J gene: TRBJ1-2; V gene: TRBV4-1; D gene: TRBD1; clone size: -; CDR3 DNA: TGCGCCAGCAGCCAAGATCCCGCAGGGGGCCTTGCGGGTGGCTACACCTTC; CDR3 protein: CASSQDPAGGLAGGYTF
J gene: TRBJ1-1; V gene: TRBV19; D gene: -; clone size: few; CDR3 DNA: TGTGCCAGTAGTTTCCCCCTCCCAGCTTTCTTT; CDR3 protein: CASSFPLPAFF
J gene: TRBJ1-1; V gene: TRBV10-3; D gene: TRBD1; clone size: -; CDR3 DNA: TGTGCCATCACTTTTGACAGGGAGAACACTGAAGCTTTCTTT; CDR3 protein: CAITFDRENTEAFF
J gene: TRBJ1-3; V gene: TRBV6-1; D gene: -; clone size: -; CDR3 DNA: TGTGCCAGCAGCAAGGGGCAGAACTCTGGAAACACCATATATTTT; CDR3 protein: CASSKGQNSGNTIYF
J gene: TRBJ2-2; V gene: TRBV10-1; D gene: -; clone size: -; CDR3 DNA: TGCGCCAGCGGCGGGACAGCCGAAGGCACCGGGGAGCTGTTTTTT; CDR3 protein: CASGGTAEGTGELFF
J gene: TRBJ2-1; V gene: TRBV9; D gene: -; clone size: few; CDR3 DNA: TGTGCCAGCAGCGAGGACTTCAATGAGCAGTTCTTC; CDR3 protein: CASSEDFNEQFF
J gene: TRBJ1-5; V gene: TRBV6-1; D gene: TRBD1; clone size: few; CDR3 DNA: TGTGCCAGCACCCCGGGACAGGATAATCAGCCCCAGCATTTT; CDR3 protein: CASTPGQDNQPQHF
J gene: TRBJ2-2; V gene: TRBV6-5; D gene: TRBD1; clone size: -; CDR3 DNA: TGTGCCAGCAGTTACGTCAGGGGGCCCGGGGAGCTGTTTTTT; CDR3 protein: CASSYVRGPGELFF
J gene: TRBJ1-1; V gene: TRBV6-6; D gene: -; clone size: -; CDR3 DNA: TGTGCCAGCAGCCTCGGGGGGGCCCCTGAAGCTTTCTTT; CDR3 protein: CASSLGGAPEAFF
J gene: TRBJ1-6; V gene: TRBV7-9; D gene: TRBD1; clone size: -; CDR3 DNA: TGTGCCAGCGGAACATACAGGGGTCGAGGGAATTCACCCCTCCACTTT; CDR3 protein: CASGTYRGRGNSPLHF
J gene: TRBJ1-1; V gene: TRBV9; D gene: TRBD1; clone size: -; CDR3 DNA: TGTGCCAGCAGCTCAGACAGGGCGAACACTGAAGCTTTCTTT; CDR3 protein: CASSSDRANTEAFF
J gene: TRBJ1-4; V gene: TRBV6-5; D gene: -; clone size: -; CDR3 DNA: TGTGCCAGCATTCGGGACACGGAAGAAAAACTGTTTTTT; CDR3 protein: CASIRDTEEKLFF